Each of the 6 T cell receptor beta chains below was sequenced from the same sample in a study of patients and donors after allogeneic stem cell transplantation. One entry per CDR3 protein, called by TCRdb with MiXCR from the RT-PCR reads. The sample holds hundreds of thousands of distinct CDR3 sequences, less than 15% seen once. Material for sequencing was blood, either unsorted or a sorted T cell fraction (not recorded which). These receptors were taken from a human donor who was either an allogeneic HSCT recipient or a stem cell or donor lymphocyte infusion donor (not recorded which). It is not recorded whose cells these are; they may come from a transplant donor.

This clonotype came up a few times. The chain combines TRBV5-1 with TRBJ1-5; 12 nucleotides line up with TRBD1. After removal of 0 bases from V and 7 bases from J, the junction contained 14 bases not matched to a gene. Germline CDR1 and CDR2: SGHRS and YFSETQ. This CDR3 has 19 amino acids. CDR3 nucleotide sequence: TGCGCCAGCAGCTTGGGATTCGGGACAGGGGGCGAGGGGAGACAGCCCCAGCATTTT. Translated: CASSLGFGTGGEGRQPQHF.

This clonotype was seen more than once but under ten times. The chain uses TRBV7-9 and TRBJ2-1; 10 bases match TRBD2. The V and J ends lost 5 bases and 4 bases, in that order; junction bases with no gene match: 5. CDR3 length equals 15 residues. The V gene's germline CDR1 is SEHNR and CDR2 FQNEAQ (reference sequence). CDR3 loop: CASSPSGGVYNEQFF. The CDR3 nucleotides read TGTGCCAGCAGCCCCAGCGGGGGGGTATACAATGAGCAGTTCTTC.

This clonotype was counted many times. V usage is TRBV7-2 and J usage is TRBJ2-2; D gene uncertain. The germline gives CDR1 SGHTA, CDR2 FQGNSA. The CDR3 totals 16 residues. Trimming took off 2 bases at V and 1 base at J, with 11 bases between the two ends. The DNA of the CDR3 is TGTGCCAGCAGCTTACATCTACGCCTGAACACCGGGGAGCTGTTTTTT. Its translation is CASSLHLRLNTGELFF.

The sample holds a few counts of this clonotype. The genes are TRBV14 and TRBJ2-5; 9 bases match TRBD1. Germline CDR1 is SGHDN and CDR2 is FVKESK. J was trimmed by 5 bases and V by 3 bases; bases with no gene match: 7. The CDR3 has 15 residues. This chain's CDR3 is CASSQKQGAWETQYF. In DNA, the CDR3 is TGTGCCAGCAGCCAGAAACAGGGGGCATGGGAGACCCAGTACTTC.

The table lists this clonotype with a few counts. The chain joins TRBV20-1 to TRBJ1-6; a weak D match, TRBD1 (5 bases). This CDR3 comprises 16 residues. Germline-derived CDR1 and CDR2 are DFQATT and SNEGSKA (reference sequence). V lost 0 bases, J lost 6 bases, and 15 bases lay in between. The CDR3 nucleotides are TGCAGTGCTAGAGATGAGGGAGGGGTTGGTAATTCACCCCTCCACTTT. It translates to CSARDEGGVGNSPLHF.

V gene TRBV7-3 combines with J gene TRBJ2-1; 8 bases match TRBD2. The germline V gene encodes CDR1 SGHTA and CDR2 FQGTGA. J gave up 4 bases and V 3 bases, and 8 bases lay outside the gene matches. The CDR3 consists of 16 residues. CDR3 coding DNA: TGTGCCAGCAGCTTGACCGGGACTAGAAGTTACAATGAGCAGTTCTTC. Translated, it gives CASSLTGTRSYNEQFF.